This T cell receptor beta chain was retrieved from a study of control samples from healthy donors and cancer patients. V was cut by 3 bases and J by 0 bases, with 11 bases left in between. The germline CDR1 and CDR2 sequences are SGDLS and YYNGEE. CDR3 length: 15 residues. Sequencing was performed with immunoSEQ multiplex PCR; in TCRdb, only in-frame clones are kept and a portion is missing. The sample includes roughly 180,000 clones, 91% of them seen just once. The gene calls are TRBV9 and TRBJ2-3; tentatively, D is TRBD2 (6 bases). This TCR was sampled from a woman in her thirties or forties in good health. Sequencing used blood. CDR3 loop: CASSEGRISTDTQYF. CDR3 DNA sequence: TGTGCCAGCAGCGAGGGGAGGATTAGCACAGATACGCAGTATTTT.